These 4 T cell receptor beta chains came from one sample sequenced in a study of T cell changes during pregnancy in multiple sclerosis. Sequencing was performed with immunoSEQ multiplex PCR; in TCRdb, only in-frame clones are kept and a portion is missing. The sample has around 54,000 clones; 80% to 95% are singletons. Sequenced material: CD4+ T cells from peripheral blood mononuclear cells, taken after pregnancy. The receptors derive from a female donor in good health, enrolled as a control in a pregnancy study.

This clone appeared a single time. This chain links TRBV5-1 with TRBJ2-5; maybe TRBD1 (6 bases). The V end lost 2 bases, the J end lost 2 bases, and 7 bases lay between the germline ends. Germline-derived CDR1 and CDR2 are SGHRS and YFSETQ. This CDR3 spans 13 amino acids. The CDR3 reads CASSLGGQETQYF. Written as DNA, the CDR3 is TGCGCCAGCAGCTTAGGGGGACAAGAGACCCAGTACTTC.

The J gene is TRBJ2-7, the V gene TRBV5-4; 8 bases match TRBD2. Germline assignment: CDR1 SGHNT and CDR2 YYREEE (reference sequence). Trimming cost V 0 bases and J 1 base; bases outside gene matches: 3. This CDR3 has 15 residues. This CDR3 is CASSLAGGASYEQYF. The CDR3 DNA is TGTGCCAGCAGCTTGGCGGGGGGGGCGTCCTACGAGCAGTACTTC.

The chain employs TRBV10-3 and TRBJ2-5; 16 bases are shared with TRBD2. Looked up from germline, CDR1 is ENHRY and CDR2 is SYGVKD. This CDR3 region has 17 residues. V was clipped by 11 bases and J by 11 bases; unmatched bases: 20. CDR3 bases: TGTGCCTCGCTCTCGGGACTAGCGGGAGGGCCCCTAATAGAGCAGTACTTC. Its translation: CASLSGLAGGPLIEQYF.

The chain uses TRBV7-8 and TRBJ1-2; weak D call: TRBD1 (6 bases). Germline-derived CDR1 and CDR2 are SGHVS and FQNEAQ. This CDR3 contains 14 residues. The V end lost 5 bases, the J end lost 4 bases, and 14 bases lay between the germline ends. The CDR3 spells CASSRRQAAYGYTF. As DNA, the CDR3 is TGTGCCAGCAGCCGGCGACAGGCCGCCTATGGCTACACCTTC.